Following are 13 T cell receptor beta chains from one sample sequenced in a study of spatial heterogeneity in lung cancer (dated by TCRdb to the late 2010s). Reading the label with the study, this specimen's time point is: sample taken at primary tumor resection. Points the paper makes about the study in general: The tumor nonsynonymous mutation count correlated with the number of expanded intratumoral alpha and beta TCRs.

The library relied on 5' RACE. Sequencing relied on a NextSeq 500. Using fastp trimming at Q25 and MiXCR clonotype assembly, TCRdb reanalyzed the public sequencing data and kept in-frame beta chains. A single entry per CDR3 protein holds the most common genes and DNA from its merged rows. The sample contains 13,000 or so distinct CDR3 sequences, 5.1% of them found a single time. Together, the top ten hold approximately 25% of the sample. These TCRs' antigens remain unknown. Source: lung tumor tissue, taken at surgery. The receptors originated from a male donor with early-stage non-small cell lung cancer.

The V and J genes are TRBV15 and TRBJ2-3; no definite D call. The V end was cut by 3 bases, the J end by 1 base, with 14 bases between. The CDR3 is 16 amino acids. Germline V gene sequence: CDR1 LNHNV, CDR2 YYDKDF (reference sequence). Here the CDR3 DNA reads TGTGCCACCAGCAGGGCGGTGGAAGGTGGCACAGATACGCAGTATTTT. Its protein is CATSRAVEGGTDTQYF.

V is TRBV2 and J is TRBJ1-4; D is unclear. CDR1 SNHLY and CDR2 FYNNEI come from the germline V gene. This CDR3 contains 14 residues. Trimming removed 3 bases at V and 4 bases at J, with 9 bases between. The CDR3 loop is CASSDEANNEKLFF. The DNA of the CDR3 is TGTGCCAGCAGTGATGAGGCGAATAATGAAAAACTGTTTTTT.

In its sample, this clonotype is large. V gene TRBV10-3 combines with J gene TRBJ1-1, with 8 bases that match TRBD1. The CDR3 sequence is 12 residues long. V was clipped by 10 bases and J by 8 bases; unmatched bases: 9. Per the germline V gene, CDR1 is ENHRY and CDR2 is SYGVKD. The CDR3 is CATFDRGIEAFF. DNA for the CDR3: TGTGCCACCTTTGACAGGGGCATAGAAGCTTTCTTT.

This clonotype came up many times. This sequence joins TRBV18 and TRBJ1-5, with D hard to call. Trimming cost V 6 bases and J 0 bases, with 9 bases left between them. Germline loops: CDR1 KGHSH, CDR2 LQKENI. This CDR3 has 14 residues. The CDR3, as DNA: TGTGCCAGCTCTCCGGACGGTAGCAATCAGCCCCAGCATTTT. It encodes CASSPDGSNQPQHF.

This clonotype was detected many times. The genes are TRBV4-3 and TRBJ2-3; 9 bases match TRBD1. This CDR3 is built from 16 residues. Germline values: CDR1 LGHNA, CDR2 YSLEER. V lost 0 bases to trimming and J lost 1 base; unmatched junction nucleotides: 2. CDR3 sequence reads: CASSQERQGGTDTQYF. DNA for the CDR3: TGCGCCAGCAGCCAAGAGAGACAGGGGGGCACAGATACGCAGTATTTT.

This clonotype is medium-sized (0.01 to 0.1%) by share. The rearrangement joins TRBV5-6 to TRBJ1-1, with 7 bases aligning to TRBD1. The J segment lost 0 bases and the V segment lost 5 bases, leaving 7 bases of the junction unmatched. This CDR3 is built from 15 residues. Germline V lookup: CDR1 SGHDT, CDR2 YYEEEE. The CDR3 DNA follows: TGTGCCAGCAGTCCGGACAGGAGATTGAACACTGAAGCTTTCTTT. Translating it yields CASSPDRRLNTEAFF.

A remark on this clonotype: A read error may account for a junction end that differs from germline. The rearrangement uses TRBV27 and TRBJ2-7; TRBD2 agrees at 8 bases. CDR1 MNHEY and CDR2 SMNVEV come from the germline V gene (reference sequence). This CDR3 is 15 amino acids long. CDR3 loop: CANSSPQRGNYEQYF. The CDR3 DNA reads as TGTGCCAACAGTTCCCCTCAGCGGGGGAACTACGAGCAGTACTTC.

This clonotype was observed a few times. The V gene is TRBV7-2, the J gene TRBJ2-1; D may be TRBD2 (6 bases). V was shortened by 5 bases and J by 4 bases, with 24 bases between the two germline ends. Per germline, CDR1 SGHTA and CDR2 FQGNSA. The CDR3 sequence is 18 residues long. The CDR3 sequence is CASSPRAPSGPEYNEQFF. Written as DNA, the CDR3 is TGTGCCAGCAGCCCCCGGGCTCCCAGCGGGCCCGAGTACAATGAGCAGTTCTTC. The full variable domain, rest sourced from reference TRBV7-2 and TRBJ2-1, is GAGVSQSPSNKVTEKGKDVELRCDPISGHTALYWYRQSLGQGLEFLIYFQGNSAPDKSGLPSDRFSAERTGGSVSTLTIQRTQQEDSAVYLCASSPRAPSGPEYNEQFFGPGTRLTVL.

This clonotype was counted at least ten times. V usage is TRBV11-2 and J usage is TRBJ2-5, with D perhaps given as TRBD1 or TRBD2 (6 bases each). The CDR3 runs to 14 residues. From germline, CDR1 is SGHAT and CDR2 FQNNGV. The germline V and J ends were trimmed by 5 bases and 4 bases, with 14 bases remaining between them. The CDR3 DNA reads TGTGCCAGCAGCCAAGGGGGACTGGTAGAGACCCAGTACTTC. It encodes CASSQGGLVETQYF.

V gene TRBV5-6 combines with J gene TRBJ1-4, with D hard to call. Looked up from germline, CDR1 is SGHDT and CDR2 is YYEEEE. The CDR3 length is 13 residues. V was clipped by 1 base and J by 11 bases, with 12 bases between them. The CDR3: CASSLNRWEKLFF. The CDR3 region has the DNA TGTGCCAGCAGCTTGAACCGATGGGAGAAACTGTTTTTT.

With respect to this clonotype: This may stem from a read error, because a much larger clone lies one nucleotide away. The rearrangement uses TRBV10-2 and TRBJ1-6; D is unresolved. With 4 bases removed from V and 10 bases from J, the gap between germline ends came to 8 bases. Germline-derived CDR1 and CDR2 are WSHSY and SAAADI. This CDR3 is built from 12 residues. This CDR3 reads CASSGIVSPLHF. CDR3 in DNA: TGCGCCAGCAGTGGGATAGTGTCACCCCTCCACTTT.

This clonotype occurred many times. The gene calls are TRBV28 and TRBJ2-3; D call uncertain. The CDR3 consists of 15 residues. V lost 5 bases, J lost 0 bases, and 12 bases lay in between. Germline assignment: CDR1 MDHEN and CDR2 SYDVKM. The CDR3 region has the DNA TGTGCCAGCAGTCACGGCTACATTAGCACAGATACGCAGTATTTT. Translation: CASSHGYISTDTQYF.

This clonotype was recorded a few times. The chain uses TRBV3-1 and TRBJ2-3; D remains unclear. Germline V gives CDR1 LGHDT, CDR2 YNNKEL (reference sequence). The CDR3 is 15 residues long. Trimming removed 0 bases at V and 4 bases at J, with 11 bases between. The CDR3 DNA reads TGTGCCAGCAGCCAAGAGGTCCTAGAGTCAGATACGCAGTATTTT. Translating it yields CASSQEVLESDTQYF.